This T cell receptor beta chain was profiled in a study of shared clonotypes between healthy human individuals. The CDR3 spans 13 residues. The ends were cut back, 5 bases at V and 6 bases at J, with 14 bases in the middle. Germline-derived CDR1 and CDR2 are SGHNT and YENEEA. Method: immunoSEQ multiplex PCR; TCRdb's copy keeps in-frame clones and lacks some. The sample lists 2 million to 2.5 million clones, more than 85% seen once, with around 0.4% in the top ten. Material: naive CD4+ T cells from PBMCs. Indicated subset: CD45RA+ positively selected. The chain employs TRBV11-3 and TRBJ2-7; D gene uncertain. This TCR was recovered from a man in his late teens or twenties in good health. Some clones in this sample may be carry-over from other donors' samples. CDR3 region: CASSITLLSEQYF. CDR3 DNA: TGTGCCAGCAGCATAACCTTACTGTCCGAGCAGTACTTC.